The 21 T cell receptor beta chains listed next were all sequenced from one sample in a study of CD8+ T cells in alopecia areata. In each case, RNA was isolated and then reverse transcribed into cDNA as the sequencing template. The method was immunoSEQ multiplex PCR; TCRdb's version includes in-frame clones alone and lacks a portion of them. Of 120,000 to 150,000 clones listed, around 47% are singletons. The sequencing input was CD4+ T cells sorted from blood. Every receptor here comes from a human donor with alopecia areata.

The gene calls are TRBV5-1 and TRBJ2-7; D is undetermined. The CDR3 is 13 amino acids. Germline CDR1 reads SGHRS; CDR2 reads YFSETQ. V lost 1 base and J 3 bases, leaving 8 bases between the germline ends. CDR3 in amino acids: CASSLTLGYEQYF. The CDR3 region has the DNA TGCGCCAGCAGCTTGACCTTGGGCTACGAGCAGTACTTC.

This chain links TRBV5-1 with TRBJ1-2; D is uncertain. The V end was cut by 2 bases, the J end by 0 bases, with 5 bases between. CDR3 length: 13 amino acids. Germline lookup yields CDR1 SGHRS and CDR2 YFSETQ. CDR3 sequence: CASSFPSNYGYTF. In nucleotides, the CDR3 is TGCGCCAGCAGCTTCCCATCTAACTATGGCTACACCTTC.

The chain uses TRBV19 and TRBJ1-5; D gene uncertain. This CDR3 has 12 amino acids. Germline-derived CDR1 and CDR2 are LNHDA and SQIVND (reference sequence). The V end was cut by 0 bases, the J end by 7 bases, with 4 bases between. This CDR3 reads CASSIERQPQHF. Here the CDR3 DNA reads TGTGCCAGTAGTATAGAACGACAGCCCCAGCATTTT.

This chain joins TRBV5-1 and TRBJ2-1; 10 nucleotides match TRBD2. The CDR3 is made up of 16 amino acids. Germline V gene data show CDR1 as SGHRS and CDR2 as YFSETQ. The ends lost 0 bases at V and 9 bases at J; junction bases unmatched: 9. CDR3 DNA: TGCGCCAGCAGCTTGGGTGAAACTAGCGGGACGGGTGAGCAGTTCTTC. Encoded protein: CASSLGETSGTGEQFF.

The chain has TRBV29-1 and TRBJ2-7, with 15 bases that match TRBD2. Germline loops: CDR1 SQVTM, CDR2 ANQGSEA. With V trimmed by 0 bases and J by 4 bases, 4 bases remained unmatched. The CDR3 has 16 residues. CDR3 in amino acids: CSVEDRGTSGRYEQYF. CDR3 DNA sequence: TGCAGCGTTGAAGATAGGGGGACTAGCGGGAGGTACGAGCAGTACTTC.

V gene TRBV4-1 combines with J gene TRBJ1-4; unclear D gene. Germline values: CDR1 MGHRA, CDR2 YSYEKL. Between the trimmed V and J ends, which lost 1 base and 9 bases, there was a span of 18 bases. The CDR3 is 16 amino acids. CDR3 bases: TGCGCCAGCAGCCAAGGGCAAGGTGGACCCCCTAAAAAACTGTTTTTT. Amino acid sequence: CASSQGQGGPPKKLFF.

The gene calls are TRBV5-1 and TRBJ1-2, with TRBD1 matching over 9 bases. This CDR3 contains 16 residues. J was trimmed by 4 bases and V by 0 bases; bases with no gene match: 7. Germline CDR1 and CDR2: SGHRS and YFSETQ. The CDR3 DNA reads as TGCGCCAGCAGCTTGGCCTGGGACAGGGTATCCTATGGCTACACCTTC. Translation gives CASSLAWDRVSYGYTF.

CDR3 residues: CASTSDRDRGHQSQHF. CDR3 coding DNA: TGTGCCAGCACCTCCGACCGGGACAGGGGGCACCAGTCCCAGCATTTT. The V and J genes are TRBV7-2 and TRBJ1-5, with 12 bases aligning to TRBD1. The CDR3 is made up of 16 amino acids. Germline loops: CDR1 SGHTA, CDR2 FQGNSA. Trimming removed 7 bases from V and 11 bases from J; junction bases left unmatched: 15.

The chain is built from TRBV5-4 and TRBJ1-2, with a weak D call TRBD1 (5 bases). V shed 2 bases and J shed 2 bases, with 10 bases lying between them. Germline V gene sequence: CDR1 SGHNT, CDR2 YYREEE (reference sequence). The CDR3 totals 14 residues. Here the CDR3 reads CASSFRGSNYGYTF. The CDR3 DNA sequence: TGTGCCAGCAGCTTTAGGGGTTCAAACTATGGCTACACCTTC.

There are a few counts of this clone. The CDR3, as DNA: TGTGCCAGCACCGAACGTCAGGGCGGCGAGCAGTACTTC. Translating gives CASTERQGGEQYF. The chain combines TRBV28 with TRBJ2-7; tentatively, D is TRBD1 (5 bases). Germline CDR1 and CDR2: MDHEN and SYDVKM. The CDR3 runs to 13 residues. Trimming left V 7 bases short and J 6 bases short, with 16 bases between.

This clone was counted between two and nine times. V is TRBV29-1 and J is TRBJ2-3; D gene ambiguous. With 5 bases removed from V and 0 bases from J, the gap between germline ends came to 15 bases. The length of the CDR3 is 15 residues. Germline V gene data show CDR1 as SQVTM and CDR2 as ANQGSEA. The CDR3 sequence: CSVQILGSSTDTQYF. CDR3 DNA: TGCAGCGTTCAAATTTTAGGCTCTAGCACAGATACGCAGTATTTT.

The chain carries TRBV6-9 and TRBJ2-2, with D tentatively TRBD1 or TRBD2 (5 bases each). Germline V gene data show CDR1 as MNHGY and CDR2 as SVAAGI. This CDR3 region has 14 residues. Trimming stripped 9 bases from V and 1 base from J, with 12 bases between. The CDR3 sequence: CARTGTKNTGELFF. CDR3 in DNA: TGTGCCAGAACCGGGACGAAGAACACCGGGGAGCTGTTTTTT.

V usage is TRBV30 and J usage is TRBJ2-7, with 7 positions matching TRBD1. Germline V lookup: CDR1 GTSNPN, CDR2 SVGIG (reference sequence). The CDR3 is made up of 14 amino acids. The trim removed 5 bases at V and 2 bases at J, leaving 9 bases unmatched. In DNA, the CDR3 is TGTGCCTGGGGACGGATAGGGGGCCCCTACGAGCAGTACTTC. Translating it yields CAWGRIGGPYEQYF. The variable domain in full, with the rest retrieved from reference TRBV30 and TRBJ2-7, is SQTIHQWPATLVQPVGSPLSLECTVEGTSNPNLYWYRQAAGRGLQLLFYSVGIGQISSEVPQNLSASRPQDRQFILSSKKLLLSDSGFYLCAWGRIGGPYEQYFGPGTRLTVT.

Concerning this clone: Distinct nucleotide sequences in the sample also encode this CDR3. V gene TRBV5-6 combines with J gene TRBJ1-5; no definite D call. Trimming removed 2 bases at V and 7 bases at J, with 13 bases between. The CDR3 has 14 residues. Germline V gene data show CDR1 as SGHDT and CDR2 as YYEEEE. CDR3 protein: CASSLRAGSQPQHF. The CDR3 DNA reads as TGTGCCAGCAGCTTAAGGGCAGGAAGCCAGCCCCAGCATTTT.

The genes are TRBV2 and TRBJ2-1; 13 bases align to TRBD2. The V gene's germline CDR1 is SNHLY and CDR2 FYNNEI. J was trimmed by 6 bases and V by 7 bases; bases with no gene match: 3. CDR3 length equals 14 residues. In nucleotides, the CDR3 is TGTGCCAGCACCCGACTAGCGGGAGGCAATGAGCAGTTCTTC. It encodes CASTRLAGGNEQFF.

This chain links TRBV4-2 with TRBJ2-1; 9 nucleotides match TRBD2. V was clipped by 1 base and J by 5 bases; unmatched bases: 3. The CDR3 runs 15 residues. Germline CDR1 reads LGHNA; CDR2 reads YNFKEQ. CDR3 bases: TGTGCCAGCAGCCAAGGGCTAGCGGGGAACAATGAGCAGTTCTTC. As protein: CASSQGLAGNNEQFF.

The V and J genes are TRBV29-1 and TRBJ1-2, with D perhaps matching TRBD1 (5 bases). Per germline, CDR1 SQVTM and CDR2 ANQGSEA. The CDR3 spans 15 residues. Trimming took 1 base from V and 0 from J, leaving 12 bases between them. The CDR3 is CSVEAAGTTNYGYTF. The CDR3, as DNA: TGCAGCGTTGAAGCCGCCGGGACGACTAACTATGGCTACACCTTC.

This chain connects TRBV5-1 to TRBJ2-2; either TRBD1 or TRBD2 may fit D (6 bases each). Germline V gives CDR1 SGHRS, CDR2 YFSETQ. V lost 1 base and J lost 5, with 21 bases in between. The CDR3 loop spans 18 amino acids. The chain's CDR3 is CASSLTGTGSAGTGELFF. The CDR3 DNA sequence: TGCGCCAGCAGCTTGACCGGAACAGGGAGCGCGGGGACCGGGGAGCTGTTTTTT.

The genes are TRBV28 and TRBJ2-7; the D gene is possibly TRBD1 (5 bases). This CDR3 region has 11 residues. CDR1 and CDR2 from the germline V gene are MDHEN and SYDVKM. V dropped 7 bases and J dropped 2 bases, with 6 bases sitting between them. The CDR3 DNA reads TGTGCCAGCATGACAGCCTACGAGCAGTACTTC. Protein product: CASMTAYEQYF.

V and J are TRBV28 and TRBJ2-5, with D possibly matching TRBD2 (5 bases). The CDR3 sequence is 13 residues long. From germline, CDR1 is MDHEN and CDR2 SYDVKM. Between the trimmed V and J ends, which lost 4 bases and 3 bases, there was a span of 9 bases. The CDR3 loop reads CASSSGGEETQYF. CDR3 DNA sequence: TGTGCCAGCAGTTCAGGAGGAGAAGAGACCCAGTACTTC.

The genes are TRBV2 and TRBJ1-2, with TRBD1 matching 9 bases. Germline CDR1 and CDR2: SNHLY and FYNNEI. J was trimmed by 5 bases and V by 9 bases; bases with no gene match: 16. The CDR3 length is 16 residues. CDR3 residues: CASLRDRDIITYGYTF. The CDR3 coding sequence is TGTGCCAGTCTCCGGGACAGGGATATAATTACGTATGGCTACACCTTC.